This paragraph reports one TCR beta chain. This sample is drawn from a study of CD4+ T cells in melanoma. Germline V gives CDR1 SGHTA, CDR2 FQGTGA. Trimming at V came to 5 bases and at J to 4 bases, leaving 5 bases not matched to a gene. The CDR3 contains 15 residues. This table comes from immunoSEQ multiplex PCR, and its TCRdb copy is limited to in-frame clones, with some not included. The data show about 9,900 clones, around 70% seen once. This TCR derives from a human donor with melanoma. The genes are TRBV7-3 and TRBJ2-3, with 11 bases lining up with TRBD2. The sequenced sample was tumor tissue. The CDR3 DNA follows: TGTGCCAGCAGCGTTAGCGGGGGGGCCGCAGATACGCAGTATTTT. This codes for CASSVSGGAADTQYF.